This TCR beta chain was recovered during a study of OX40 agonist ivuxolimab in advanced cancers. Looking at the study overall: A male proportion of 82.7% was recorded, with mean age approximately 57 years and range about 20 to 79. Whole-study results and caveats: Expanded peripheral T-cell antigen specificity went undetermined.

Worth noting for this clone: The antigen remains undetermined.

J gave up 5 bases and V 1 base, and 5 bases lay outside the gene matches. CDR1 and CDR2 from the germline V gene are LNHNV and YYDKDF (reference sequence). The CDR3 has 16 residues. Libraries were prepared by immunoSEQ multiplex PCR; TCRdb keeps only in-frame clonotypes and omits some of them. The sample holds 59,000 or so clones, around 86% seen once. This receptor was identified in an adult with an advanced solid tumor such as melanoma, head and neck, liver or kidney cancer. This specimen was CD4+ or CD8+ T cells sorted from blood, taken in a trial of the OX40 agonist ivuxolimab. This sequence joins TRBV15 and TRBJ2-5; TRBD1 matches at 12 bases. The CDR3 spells CATSRGGTGGGETQYF. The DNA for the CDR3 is TGTGCCACCAGCAGAGGGGGGACAGGGGGCGGGGAGACCCAGTACTTC.